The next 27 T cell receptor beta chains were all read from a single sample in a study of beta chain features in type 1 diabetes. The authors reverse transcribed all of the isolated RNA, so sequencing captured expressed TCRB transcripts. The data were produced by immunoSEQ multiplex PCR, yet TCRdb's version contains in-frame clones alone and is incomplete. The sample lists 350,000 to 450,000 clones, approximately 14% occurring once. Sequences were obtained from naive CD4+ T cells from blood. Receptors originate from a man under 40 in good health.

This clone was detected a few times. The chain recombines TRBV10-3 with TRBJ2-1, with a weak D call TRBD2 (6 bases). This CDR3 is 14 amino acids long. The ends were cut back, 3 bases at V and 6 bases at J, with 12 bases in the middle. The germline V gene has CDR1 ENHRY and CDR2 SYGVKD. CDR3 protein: CAISDPGASNEQFF. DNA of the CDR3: TGTGCCATCAGTGACCCGGGAGCCTCCAATGAGCAGTTCTTC.

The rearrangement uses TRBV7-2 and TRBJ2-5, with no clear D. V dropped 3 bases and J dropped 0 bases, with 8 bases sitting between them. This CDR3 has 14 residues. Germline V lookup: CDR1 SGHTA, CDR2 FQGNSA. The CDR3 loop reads CASSFSRYQETQYF. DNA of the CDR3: TGTGCCAGCAGCTTCTCCCGTTACCAAGAGACCCAGTACTTC.

The CDR3 coding sequence is TGCAGCGTAGTAGGTGGACTAGCGGATTACAATGAGCAGTTCTTC. As protein: CSVVGGLADYNEQFF. The chain is built from TRBV29-1 and TRBJ2-1; 10 bases are a match to TRBD2. The CDR3 runs to 15 residues. The V gene's germline CDR1 is SQVTM and CDR2 ANQGSEA. Unmatched junction bases numbered 9, after V lost 6 bases and J lost 4 bases.

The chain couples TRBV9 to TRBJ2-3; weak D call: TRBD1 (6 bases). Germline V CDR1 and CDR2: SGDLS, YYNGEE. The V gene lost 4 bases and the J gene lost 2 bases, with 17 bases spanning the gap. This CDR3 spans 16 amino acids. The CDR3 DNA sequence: TGTGCCAGCAGCCCCAGAGGAACAGGGTCCACAGATACGCAGTATTTT. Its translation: CASSPRGTGSTDTQYF.

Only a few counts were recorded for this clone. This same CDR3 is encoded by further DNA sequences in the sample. The CDR3 loop is CSVGQGSSNQPQHF. The CDR3 nucleotides are TGCAGCGTTGGACAGGGATCAAGCAATCAGCCCCAGCATTTT. The chain links TRBV29-1 to TRBJ1-5, with 7 bases aligning to TRBD1. Per the germline V gene, CDR1 is SQVTM and CDR2 is ANQGSEA. The CDR3 extends over 14 amino acids. V dropped 4 bases and J dropped 1; count of bases not matched to a gene: 4.

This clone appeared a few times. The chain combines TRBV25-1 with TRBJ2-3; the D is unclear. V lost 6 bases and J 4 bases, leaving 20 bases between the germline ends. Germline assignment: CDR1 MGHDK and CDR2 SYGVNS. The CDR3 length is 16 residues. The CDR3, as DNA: TGTGCCAGCAGCAAGAAAGTGACCCTGAGGCCAGATACGCAGTATTTT. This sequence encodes CASSKKVTLRPDTQYF. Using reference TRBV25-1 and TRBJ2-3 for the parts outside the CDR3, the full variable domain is EADIYQTPRYLVIGTGKKITLECSQTMGHDKMYWYQQDPGMELHLIHYSYGVNSTEKGDLSSESTVSRIRTEHFPLTLESARPSHTSQYLCASSKKVTLRPDTQYFGPGTRLTVL.

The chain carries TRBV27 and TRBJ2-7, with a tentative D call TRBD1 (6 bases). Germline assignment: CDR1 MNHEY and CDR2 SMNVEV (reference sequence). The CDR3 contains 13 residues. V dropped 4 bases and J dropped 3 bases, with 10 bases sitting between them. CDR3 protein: CASSSRQDYEQYV. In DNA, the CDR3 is TGTGCCAGCAGTTCCAGACAGGACTACGAGCAGTACGTC.

The CDR3 reads CASSLGGRVWYQETQYF. CDR3 DNA sequence: TGTGCCAGCAGCTTAGGCGGGAGGGTCTGGTACCAAGAGACCCAGTACTTC. The chain employs TRBV11-2 and TRBJ2-5, with 9 nucleotides matching TRBD2. Germline values: CDR1 SGHAT, CDR2 FQNNGV. V lost 1 base and J lost 0; bases outside the gene matches: 6. There are 17 residues in the CDR3.

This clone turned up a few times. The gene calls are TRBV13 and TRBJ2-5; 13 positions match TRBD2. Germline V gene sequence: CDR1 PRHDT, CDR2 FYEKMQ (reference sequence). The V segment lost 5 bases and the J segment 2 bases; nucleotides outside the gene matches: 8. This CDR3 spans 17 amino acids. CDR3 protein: CASSPPGLAGLQETQYF. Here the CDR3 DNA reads TGTGCCAGCAGCCCCCCGGGACTAGCGGGATTACAAGAGACCCAGTACTTC.

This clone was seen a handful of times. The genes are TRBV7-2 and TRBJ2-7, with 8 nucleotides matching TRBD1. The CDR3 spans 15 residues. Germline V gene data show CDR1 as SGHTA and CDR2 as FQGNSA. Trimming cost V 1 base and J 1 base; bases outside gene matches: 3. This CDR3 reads CASSLVGQGSYEQYF. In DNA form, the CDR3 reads TGTGCCAGCAGCTTAGTAGGACAGGGTTCCTACGAGCAGTACTTC.

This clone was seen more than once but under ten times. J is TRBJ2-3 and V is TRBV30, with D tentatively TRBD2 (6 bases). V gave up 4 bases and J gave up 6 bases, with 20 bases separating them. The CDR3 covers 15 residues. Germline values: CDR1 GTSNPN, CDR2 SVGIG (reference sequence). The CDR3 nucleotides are TGTGCCTGGACCGTAAGGAGGGCGGGGAGCGATACGCAGTATTTT. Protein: CAWTVRRAGSDTQYF.

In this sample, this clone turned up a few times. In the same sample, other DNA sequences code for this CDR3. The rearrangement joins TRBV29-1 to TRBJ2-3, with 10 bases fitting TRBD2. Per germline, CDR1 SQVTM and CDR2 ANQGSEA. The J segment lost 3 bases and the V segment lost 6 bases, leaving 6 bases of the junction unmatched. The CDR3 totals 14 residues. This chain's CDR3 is CSVGTSGVTDTQYF. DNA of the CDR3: TGCAGCGTCGGTACTAGCGGGGTTACAGATACGCAGTATTTT.

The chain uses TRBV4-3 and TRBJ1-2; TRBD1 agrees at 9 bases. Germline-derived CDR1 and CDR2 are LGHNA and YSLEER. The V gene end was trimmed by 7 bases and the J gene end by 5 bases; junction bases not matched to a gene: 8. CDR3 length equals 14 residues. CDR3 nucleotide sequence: TGCGCCAGCACAAGAAGGACAGGGGAATATGGCTACACCTTC. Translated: CASTRRTGEYGYTF.

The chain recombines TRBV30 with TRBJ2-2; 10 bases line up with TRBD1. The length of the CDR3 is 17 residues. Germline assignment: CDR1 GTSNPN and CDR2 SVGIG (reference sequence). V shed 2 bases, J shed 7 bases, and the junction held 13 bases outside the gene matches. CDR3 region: CAWSQTLPGQGIGELFF. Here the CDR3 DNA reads TGTGCCTGGAGTCAGACTCTACCGGGACAGGGGATCGGGGAGCTGTTTTTT. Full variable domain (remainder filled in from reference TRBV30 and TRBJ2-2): SQTIHQWPATLVQPVGSPLSLECTVEGTSNPNLYWYRQAAGRGLQLLFYSVGIGQISSEVPQNLSASRPQDRQFILSSKKLLLSDSGFYLCAWSQTLPGQGIGELFFGEGSRLTVL.

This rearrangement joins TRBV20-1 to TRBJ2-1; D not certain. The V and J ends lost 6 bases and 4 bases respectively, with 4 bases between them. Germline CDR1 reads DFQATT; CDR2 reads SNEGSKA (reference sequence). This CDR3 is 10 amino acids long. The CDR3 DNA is TGCAGTGCGGAATACAATGAGCAGTTCTTC. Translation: CSAEYNEQFF.

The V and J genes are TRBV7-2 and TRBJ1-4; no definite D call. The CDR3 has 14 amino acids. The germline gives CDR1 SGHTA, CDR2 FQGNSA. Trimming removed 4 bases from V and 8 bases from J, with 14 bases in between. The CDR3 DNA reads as TGTGCCAGCAGCTCAACACATAATCAGGAAAAACTGTTTTTT. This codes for CASSSTHNQEKLFF.

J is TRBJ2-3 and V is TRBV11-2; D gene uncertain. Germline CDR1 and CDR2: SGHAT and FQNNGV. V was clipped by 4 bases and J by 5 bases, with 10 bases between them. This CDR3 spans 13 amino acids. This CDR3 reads CASSSRWGDTQYF. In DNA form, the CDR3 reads TGTGCCAGCAGCTCGCGGTGGGGAGATACGCAGTATTTT.

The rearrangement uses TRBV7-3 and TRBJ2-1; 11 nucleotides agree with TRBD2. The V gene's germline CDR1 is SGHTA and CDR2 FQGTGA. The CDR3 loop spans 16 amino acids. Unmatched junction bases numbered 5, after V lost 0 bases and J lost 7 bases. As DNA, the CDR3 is TGTGCCAGCAGCTTAACTTTGACTAGCGGGACTAATGAGCAGTTCTTC. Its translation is CASSLTLTSGTNEQFF.

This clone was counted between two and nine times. The CDR3 is CASSELDGYGYTF. The CDR3 bases are TGTGCCAGCAGTGAATTGGACGGCTATGGCTACACCTTC. This chain connects TRBV25-1 to TRBJ1-2; D is ambiguous. The germline gives CDR1 MGHDK, CDR2 SYGVNS. V was cut by 1 base and J by 4 bases, with 7 bases left in between. The CDR3 runs 13 residues.

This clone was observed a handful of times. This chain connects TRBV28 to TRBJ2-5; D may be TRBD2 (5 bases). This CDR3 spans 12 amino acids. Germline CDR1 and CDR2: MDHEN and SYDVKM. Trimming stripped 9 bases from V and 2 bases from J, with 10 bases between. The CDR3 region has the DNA TGTGCCAGTACGGGGTCTCAAGAGACCCAGTACTTC. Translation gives CASTGSQETQYF. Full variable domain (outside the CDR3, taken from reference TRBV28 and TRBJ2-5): DVKVTQSSRYLVKRTGEKVFLECVQDMDHENMFWYRQDPGLGLRLIYFSYDVKMKEKGDIPEGYSVSREKKERFSLILESASTNQTSMYLCASTGSQETQYFGPGTRLLVL.

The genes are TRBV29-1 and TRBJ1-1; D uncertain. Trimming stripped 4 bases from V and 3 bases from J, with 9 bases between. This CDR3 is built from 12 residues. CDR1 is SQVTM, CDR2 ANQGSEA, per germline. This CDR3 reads CSVVRLDTEAFF. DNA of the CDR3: TGCAGCGTTGTCAGGTTGGACACTGAAGCTTTCTTT.

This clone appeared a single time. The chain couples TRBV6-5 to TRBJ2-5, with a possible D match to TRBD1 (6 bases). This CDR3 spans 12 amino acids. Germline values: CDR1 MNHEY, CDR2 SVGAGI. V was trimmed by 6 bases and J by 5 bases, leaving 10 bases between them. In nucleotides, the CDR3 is TGTGCCAGCAGCAGGGGTTGGGAGACCCAGTACTTC. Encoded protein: CASSRGWETQYF.

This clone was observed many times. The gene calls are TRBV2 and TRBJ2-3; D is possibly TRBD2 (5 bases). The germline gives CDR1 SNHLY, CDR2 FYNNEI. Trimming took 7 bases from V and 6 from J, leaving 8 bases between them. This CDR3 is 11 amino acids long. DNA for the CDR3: TGTGCCAGCACCCGAGGGGATACGCAGTATTTT. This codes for CASTRGDTQYF.

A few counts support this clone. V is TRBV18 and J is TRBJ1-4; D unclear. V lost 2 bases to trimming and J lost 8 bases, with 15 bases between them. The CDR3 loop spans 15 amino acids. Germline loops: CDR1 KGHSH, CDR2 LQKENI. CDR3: CASSPYADQREKLFF. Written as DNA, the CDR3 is TGTGCCAGCTCACCATATGCCGACCAGCGAGAAAAACTGTTTTTT.

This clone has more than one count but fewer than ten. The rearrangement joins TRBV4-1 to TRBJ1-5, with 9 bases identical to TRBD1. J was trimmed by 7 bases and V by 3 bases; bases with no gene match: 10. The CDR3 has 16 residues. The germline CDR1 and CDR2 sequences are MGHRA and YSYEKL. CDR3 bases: TGCGCCAGCAGCCACCCGGGACAGGGTAAAGGGCAGCCCCAGCATTTT. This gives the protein CASSHPGQGKGQPQHF.

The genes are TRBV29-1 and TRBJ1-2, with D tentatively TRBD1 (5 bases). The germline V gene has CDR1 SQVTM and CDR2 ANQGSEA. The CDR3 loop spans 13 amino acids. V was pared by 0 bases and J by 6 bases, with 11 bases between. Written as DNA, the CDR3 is TGCAGCGTTGAAGAATCAGGGCAGGATGGCTACACCTTC. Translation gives CSVEESGQDGYTF.

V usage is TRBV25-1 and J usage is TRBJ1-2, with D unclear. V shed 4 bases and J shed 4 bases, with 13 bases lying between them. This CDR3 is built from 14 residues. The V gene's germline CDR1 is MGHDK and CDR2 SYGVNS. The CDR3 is CASSGNTPAYGYTF. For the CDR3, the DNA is TGTGCCAGCAGTGGTAACACCCCAGCCTATGGCTACACCTTC.